These 2 T cell receptor beta chains were sequenced from one sample in a study of early stage breast cancer tumors (dated by TCRdb to between 2016 and 2019). The library came from the immunoSEQ multiplex PCR assay. The clones in this table, taken by TCRdb from immuneACCESS, are in-frame only. Not every clone is retained; where verified, under half of the shortfall comes from an unresolved V gene, and the cause of the rest is unknown. The sample has almost 55,000 clones on record, under 95% of them singletons. The ten largest account for less than 5% of the sample. Source material: blood. These receptors were obtained from a person aged 70 to 85 with breast cancer.

The chain employs TRBV4-3 and TRBJ1-2, with D hard to call. Trimming removed 0 bases at V and 8 bases at J, with 10 bases between. The CDR3 consists of 13 residues. Germline CDR1 LGHNA, CDR2 YSLEER. As DNA, the CDR3 is TGCGCCAGCAGCCAAGATCTCAACCAGGGCTACACCTTC. This sequence encodes CASSQDLNQGYTF.

The chain links TRBV10-3 to TRBJ2-7; 8 bases match TRBD1. CDR1 is ENHRY and CDR2 is SYGVKD in the germline V gene. The CDR3 extends over 13 amino acids. The junction had 10 bases not matched to a gene; V was cut back by 10 bases and J by 5 bases. The CDR3 region is CATQGAKDDEQYF. The DNA of the CDR3 is TGTGCCACCCAGGGGGCGAAGGACGACGAGCAGTACTTC.